The sample holds many counts of the clone carrying this TCR beta chain. Compared with germline, one end of the junction differs, possibly owing to a read error. TCR beta CDR3 sequences were amplified from RNA transcripts. The primer set for the first-round RT-PCR of the TCR CDR3 was HTBI. Each CDR3 protein gets one entry after TCRdb re-called the multiplex PCR reads with MiXCR. The data hold some 600,000 distinct CDR3 sequences, with approximately 14% observed a single time. This sample is part of a study of T cells in Graves' hyperthyroidism and ophthalmopathy. The CDR3 spans 12 residues. Germline V CDR1 and CDR2: SNHLY, FYNNEI.

The V gene is TRBV2, the J gene TRBJ2-2; TRBD2 matches 7 bases. The sample comprised blood. The receptor comes from a woman aged 25 to 39 with Graves' hyperthyroidism that later progressed to Graves' ophthalmopathy. The CDR3 reads CASGANTGELFF. Written as DNA, the CDR3 is TGCGCCAGCGGGGCGAACACCGGGGAGCTGTTTTTT.